This T cell receptor (beta chain) came from a study of cytomegalovirus exposure and HLA in healthy donors. Background on the study: When 398 donors were genotyped, 80% to 90% of them were found to fall in the Caucasian-associated ancestry cluster. Findings and caveats of the study: As a later analysis revealed, the rate of TCR association differed by HLA locus, with DRB1 most and HLA-C fewest. In a later analysis, CMV-associated beta chains were mostly HLA-associated, it appeared. Under in vitro conditions, three CMV-associated chains were confirmed as specific for CMV antigens.

The sample holds a few counts of this clone. Its antigen is still unknown. Other DNA sequences in this sample translate to the same CDR3. The CDR3 loop spans 15 amino acids. The germline gives CDR1 MNHEY, CDR2 SVGAGI. V was clipped by 2 bases and J by 5 bases; unmatched bases: 7. Primers for the PCR totalled 60 Vbeta and 13 Jbeta. Repertoires were generated with immunoSEQ multiplex PCR, while TCRdb's copy carries only in-frame clones and drops some. The sample holds fewer than 180,000 clones, 55% to 75% seen once. Specimen: PBMCs. The gene calls are TRBV6-5 and TRBJ1-1, with 8 bases fitting TRBD1. The clonotype comes from a woman aged 60-75 years in good health and CMV-seropositive. Here the CDR3 DNA reads TGTGCCAGCAGTTACCCAGGACAGGGTGGAACTGAAGCTTTCTTT. Protein: CASSYPGQGGTEAFF.